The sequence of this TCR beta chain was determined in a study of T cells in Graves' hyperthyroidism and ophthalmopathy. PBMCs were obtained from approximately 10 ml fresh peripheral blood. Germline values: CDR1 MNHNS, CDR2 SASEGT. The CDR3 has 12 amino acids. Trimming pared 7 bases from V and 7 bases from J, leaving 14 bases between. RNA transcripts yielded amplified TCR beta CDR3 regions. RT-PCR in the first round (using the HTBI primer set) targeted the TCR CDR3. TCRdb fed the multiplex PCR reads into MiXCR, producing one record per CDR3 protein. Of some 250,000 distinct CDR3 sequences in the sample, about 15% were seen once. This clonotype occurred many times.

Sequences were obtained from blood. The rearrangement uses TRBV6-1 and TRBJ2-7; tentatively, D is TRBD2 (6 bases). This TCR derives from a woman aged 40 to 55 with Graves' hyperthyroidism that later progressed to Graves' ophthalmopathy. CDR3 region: CASTRDGGEQYF. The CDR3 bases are TGTGCCAGCACTAGGGACGGAGGGGAGCAGTACTTC.